The present T cell receptor beta chain was sequenced within a study of blood T cell repertoires in COVID-19. Study background: Donors in the United States, Italy and Spain gave samples during acute or convalescent COVID-19. From T cells, B-cell-depleted T cells, or PBMCs came the material, which was cDNA or gDNA.

Original processing methods: Amplification of reference gene primers was used by the study to estimate nucleated cell counts. TCRdb's table, derived via immunoSEQ multiplex PCR, lists solely in-frame clones and lacks some. The V and J calls and clone size come from that table; D and trimming were worked out from the DNA. The data hold 170,000 or so clones, with about 78% observed a single time. Participants were aged 18 to 89 years from approximately 23 US areas. This clone was seen more than once but under ten times. V lost 3 bases and J lost 0, with 11 bases in between. Per the germline V gene, CDR1 is LGHDT and CDR2 is YNNKEL (reference sequence). The CDR3 is made up of 15 amino acids.

The J gene is TRBJ1-1, the V gene TRBV3-1 (or the pseudogene TRBV3-2); tentatively, D is TRBD1 (5 bases). This TCR was sampled from a woman in her forties or fifties who had recovered from COVID-19. The sequencing input was PBMCs or T cells enriched from blood (not recorded which). CDR3 protein: CASSHSGLMNTEAFF. The CDR3 nucleotides read TGTGCCAGCAGCCATTCAGGGCTTATGAACACTGAAGCTTTCTTT.